These T cell receptor beta chains were read from a single sample in a study of identical twins. TCRdb independently ran MiXCR on the 5' RACE reads; one entry per CDR3 protein. Of about 730,000 distinct CDR3 sequences listed, around 20% are singletons. The same specimen was also included in a second study, on T cells expressing NK-cell markers.

The specimen sequenced was PBMCs. Source of these receptors: a woman younger than 35 in good health. Both conserved end residues are part of each CDR3. A D gene is named only where the DNA matches it firmly. Some rows have no size entry. The others give once, few or many, or a class for an expanded clone.

CDR3 length	clone size	V gene	J gene	D gene	CDR3 protein	CDR3 DNA
13	.	TRBV5-1	TRBJ2-3	.	CASSLSGVRSQYF	TGCGCCAGCAGCTTGTCGGGGGTTCGGTCGCAGTATTTT
15	.	TRBV27	TRBJ1-5	.	CASSFRQDYFQPQHF	TGTGCCAGCAGTTTTCGACAGGATTATTTCCAGCCCCAGCATTTT
14	few	TRBV6-1	TRBJ2-7	.	CATSKGGPNYEQYF	TGTGCCACCTCGAAAGGCGGGCCAAACTACGAGCAGTACTTC
15	.	TRBV12-3/TRBV12-4	TRBJ2-3	.	CASSPGLRVTDTQYF	TGTGCCAGCAGCCCGGGACTCCGGGTCACAGATACGCAGTATTTT
18	few	TRBV29-1	TRBJ2-1	TRBD2	CSVGGLAGDIRELSEQFF	TGCAGCGTTGGCGGACTAGCGGGAGATATAAGGGAGTTGAGTGAGCAGTTCTTC
14	many	TRBV5-1	TRBJ1-6	TRBD1	CASSADRGYSPLHF	TGCGCCAGCAGCGCGGACAGGGGTTATTCACCCCTCCACTTT
14	.	TRBV5-1	TRBJ1-5	TRBD1	CASSIGQVNQPQHF	TGCGCCAGCAGCATAGGACAGGTCAATCAGCCCCAGCATTTT
17	.	TRBV6-5	TRBJ2-2	.	CASSSTDRGGDTGELFF	TGTGCCAGCAGTTCGACCGACAGGGGAGGGGACACCGGGGAGCTGTTTTTT
14	.	TRBV10-2	TRBJ2-5	TRBD2	CASKRLREAETQYF	TGCGCCAGCAAACGGTTGCGGGAGGCCGAGACCCAGTACTTC
15	many	TRBV7-6	TRBJ2-2	.	CASSRGQGVDGELFF	TGTGCCAGCAGCCGAGGTCAGGGCGTCGACGGGGAGCTGTTTTTT
15	.	TRBV7-9	TRBJ2-7	.	CASSPLDTTTYEQYF	TGTGCCAGCAGCCCCTTGGACACGACGACCTACGAGCAGTACTTC
14	few	TRBV6-5	TRBJ1-5	TRBD1	CASSYDRADQPQHF	TGTGCCAGCAGTTACGACAGGGCGGACCAGCCCCAGCATTTT
15	.	TRBV12-3/TRBV12-4	TRBJ2-4	TRBD2	CASRSAGGPKNIQYF	TGTGCCAGCAGGTCAGCGGGAGGGCCCAAAAACATTCAGTACTTC
17	.	TRBV12-3/TRBV12-4	TRBJ2-2	TRBD2	CASSPTAGGPNTGELFF	TGTGCCAGCAGCCCTACAGCGGGAGGGCCGAACACCGGGGAGCTGTTTTTT
15	.	TRBV12-3/TRBV12-4	TRBJ2-7	.	CASSLDRYSSYEQYF	TGTGCCAGCAGTTTAGATCGGTACAGCTCCTACGAGCAGTACTTC
16	.	TRBV7-9	TRBJ2-7	.	CASSLGGQGLSYEQYF	TGTGCCAGCAGCTTAGGCGGCCAGGGCCTCTCCTACGAGCAGTACTTC
15	few	TRBV5-1	TRBJ2-1	TRBD1	CASTATGGSAYEQFF	TGCGCCAGCACCGCAACAGGGGGCAGTGCGTATGAGCAGTTCTTC
16	few	TRBV9	TRBJ2-1	.	CASSARGLGEYNEQFF	TGTGCCAGCAGCGCCCGCGGACTGGGGGAATACAATGAGCAGTTCTTC
15	.	TRBV6-2/TRBV6-3	TRBJ2-6	.	CASSYRANGANVLTF	TGTGCCAGCAGTTACAGGGCGAATGGGGCCAACGTCCTGACTTTC
15	.	TRBV29-1	TRBJ2-1	TRBD2	CSVTGLAAVYNEQFF	TGCAGCGTGACGGGACTAGCGGCCGTTTACAATGAGCAGTTCTTC
15	many	TRBV15	TRBJ2-1	TRBD2	CATSRVAGGPNEQFF	TGTGCCACCAGCAGAGTAGCGGGGGGGCCCAATGAGCAGTTCTTC
16	many	TRBV24-1	TRBJ2-1	TRBD2	CATSDALAGSINEQFF	TGTGCCACCAGTGATGCCCTAGCGGGTTCTATCAATGAGCAGTTCTTC
13	.	TRBV5-5	TRBJ2-7	.	CASSLELQTEQYF	TGTGCCAGCAGCTTGGAATTGCAGACCGAGCAGTACTTC
15	.	TRBV29-1	TRBJ2-7	TRBD2	CSVSGLARSSYEQYF	TGCAGCGTTTCCGGACTAGCGCGGAGCTCCTACGAGCAGTACTTC
17	.	TRBV6-5	TRBJ2-2	TRBD2	CASSWGVIAGVPGELFF	TGTGCCAGCAGTTGGGGGGTTATAGCGGGAGTTCCCGGGGAGCTGTTTTTT
12	many	TRBV12-3/TRBV12-4	TRBJ2-1	TRBD2	CASSPGTSGQFF	TGTGCCAGCAGTCCTGGGACTAGCGGACAGTTCTTC
14	many	TRBV12-3/TRBV12-4	TRBJ2-3	TRBD2	CASSLRWGGDTQYF	TGTGCCAGCAGTTTAAGATGGGGGGGAGATACGCAGTATTTT
15	.	TRBV7-9	TRBJ2-1	TRBD2	CASSLHSGRGNEQFF	TGTGCCAGCAGCCTTCATAGCGGGAGAGGCAATGAGCAGTTCTTC
13	.	TRBV12-3/TRBV12-4	TRBJ2-7	.	CASNPNPRTEQYF	TGTGCCAGCAACCCCAATCCCAGGACCGAGCAGTACTTC
16	few	TRBV4-3	TRBJ2-2	.	CASSQGRVVATGELFF	TGCGCCAGCAGCCAAGGAAGGGTAGTGGCTACCGGGGAGCTGTTTTTT
14	many	TRBV10-3	TRBJ1-2	.	CAISEGTGPDGYTF	TGTGCCATCAGTGAGGGGACTGGGCCCGACGGCTACACCTTC
15	few	TRBV6-2/TRBV6-3	TRBJ2-7	TRBD2	CASSYISGRNYEQYF	TGTGCCAGCAGTTACATCAGCGGGAGGAACTACGAGCAGTACTTC
13	few	TRBV20-1	TRBJ1-1	.	CSATGRAPTEAFF	TGCAGTGCTACCGGCCGGGCCCCCACTGAAGCTTTCTTT
15	.	TRBV7-9	TRBJ1-2	.	CASSLATGHPYGYTF	TGTGCCAGCAGCTTAGCTACGGGACACCCATATGGCTACACCTTC
15	.	TRBV5-1	TRBJ2-7	.	CASSNTGTFSYEQYF	TGCGCCAGCAGCAATACCGGGACGTTCTCCTACGAGCAGTACTTC
12	.	TRBV10-3	TRBJ2-3	TRBD2	CAITSGKDTQYF	TGTGCCATCACTAGCGGGAAAGATACGCAGTATTTT
14	.	TRBV5-1	TRBJ2-5	.	CATAPEPVGETQYF	TGCGCCACCGCCCCGGAGCCGGTGGGTGAGACCCAGTACTTC
15	.	TRBV18	TRBJ2-1	TRBD2	CASSQEMGLESEQFF	TGTGCCAGCTCGCAGGAAATGGGACTAGAGAGCGAGCAGTTCTTC
15	.	TRBV12-3/TRBV12-4	TRBJ2-2	TRBD1	CASNTGASNTGELFF	TGTGCCAGTAACACAGGGGCGTCGAACACCGGGGAGCTGTTTTTT
15	few	TRBV7-2	TRBJ2-1	TRBD2	CASSLAGRASNEQFF	TGTGCCAGCAGCTTAGCTGGGAGGGCCTCCAATGAGCAGTTCTTC
15	.	TRBV6-5	TRBJ2-5	.	CASSYPEQFQETQYF	TGTGCCAGCAGTTATCCGGAACAATTCCAAGAGACCCAGTACTTC
17	.	TRBV10-3	TRBJ2-1	TRBD2	CAISETTLAEHRDEQFF	TGTGCCATCAGTGAGACGACCCTAGCGGAGCACCGGGATGAGCAGTTCTTC
14	many	TRBV12-3/TRBV12-4	TRBJ2-3	.	CASSLRSLGDTQYF	TGTGCCAGCAGTTTAAGATCCCTTGGAGATACGCAGTATTTT
17	.	TRBV7-8	TRBJ2-1	.	CASSLVGGSRNYNEQFF	TGTGCCAGCAGCTTAGTGGGTGGTAGCCGGAATTACAATGAGCAGTTCTTC
12	many	TRBV29-1	TRBJ2-1	.	CSVAEGGYEQFF	TGCAGCGTTGCAGAGGGTGGCTATGAGCAGTTCTTC
15	.	TRBV6-5	TRBJ2-3	TRBD1	CASSLGQGTGDTQYF	TGTGCCAGCAGTTTGGGACAGGGGACCGGAGATACGCAGTATTTT
17	.	TRBV5-1	TRBJ2-2	.	CASSAQTSPLNTGELFF	TGCGCCAGCAGCGCCCAAACTAGCCCATTGAACACCGGGGAGCTGTTTTTT
14	few	TRBV27	TRBJ2-1	.	CASSPYTSYNEQFF	TGTGCCAGCAGTCCCTATACTAGCTACAATGAGCAGTTCTTC
17	few	TRBV6-5	TRBJ2-2	.	CASSYSPTSANTGELFF	TGTGCCAGCAGTTACTCTCCGACATCCGCGAACACCGGGGAGCTGTTTTTT
19	few	TRBV6-1	TRBJ2-7	TRBD2	CASSVSETSGKAQFYEQYF	TGTGCCAGCAGTGTGTCGGAGACTAGCGGGAAGGCTCAGTTCTACGAGCAGTACTTC